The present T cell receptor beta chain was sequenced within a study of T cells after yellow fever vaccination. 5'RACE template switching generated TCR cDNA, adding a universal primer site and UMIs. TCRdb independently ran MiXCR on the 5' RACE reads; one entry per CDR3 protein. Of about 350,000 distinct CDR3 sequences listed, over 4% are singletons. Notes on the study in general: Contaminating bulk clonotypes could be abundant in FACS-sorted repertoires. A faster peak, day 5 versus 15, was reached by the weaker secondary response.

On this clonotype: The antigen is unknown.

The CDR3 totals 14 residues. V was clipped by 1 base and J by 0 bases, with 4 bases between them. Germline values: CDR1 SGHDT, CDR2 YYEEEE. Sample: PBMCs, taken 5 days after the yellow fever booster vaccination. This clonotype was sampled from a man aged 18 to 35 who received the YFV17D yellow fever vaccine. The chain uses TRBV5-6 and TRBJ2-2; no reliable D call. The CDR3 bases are TGTGCCAGCAGCTTGATAGCGAACACCGGGGAGCTGTTTTTT. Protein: CASSLIANTGELFF.